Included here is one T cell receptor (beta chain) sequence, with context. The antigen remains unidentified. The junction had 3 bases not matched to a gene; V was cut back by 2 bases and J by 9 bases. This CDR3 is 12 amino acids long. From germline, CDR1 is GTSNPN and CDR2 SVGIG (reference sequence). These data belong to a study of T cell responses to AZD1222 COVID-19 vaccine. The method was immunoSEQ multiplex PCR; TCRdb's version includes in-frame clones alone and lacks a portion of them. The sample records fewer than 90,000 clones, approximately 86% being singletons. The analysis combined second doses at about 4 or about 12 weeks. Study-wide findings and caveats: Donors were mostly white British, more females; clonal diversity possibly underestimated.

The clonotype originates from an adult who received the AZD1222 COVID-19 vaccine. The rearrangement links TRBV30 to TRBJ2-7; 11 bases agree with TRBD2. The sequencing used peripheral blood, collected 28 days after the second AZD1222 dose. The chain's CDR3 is CAWSLTSGRQYF. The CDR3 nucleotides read TGTGCCTGGAGTTTAACTAGCGGGAGGCAGTACTTC.